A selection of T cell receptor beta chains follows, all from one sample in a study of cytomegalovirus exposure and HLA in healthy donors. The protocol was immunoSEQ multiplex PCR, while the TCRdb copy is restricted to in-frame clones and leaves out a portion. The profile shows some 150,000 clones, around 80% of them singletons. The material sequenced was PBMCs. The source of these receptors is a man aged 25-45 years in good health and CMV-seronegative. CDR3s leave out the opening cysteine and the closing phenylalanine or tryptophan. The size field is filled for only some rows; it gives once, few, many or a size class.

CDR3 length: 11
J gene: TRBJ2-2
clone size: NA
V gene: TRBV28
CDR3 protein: ASSLRLSGELF

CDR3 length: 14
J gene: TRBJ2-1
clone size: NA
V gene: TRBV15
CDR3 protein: ATSGTSRPTYNEQF

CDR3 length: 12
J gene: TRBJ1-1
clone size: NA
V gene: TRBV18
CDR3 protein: ASSPGAGNTEAF

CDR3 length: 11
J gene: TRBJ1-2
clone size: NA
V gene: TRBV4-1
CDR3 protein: ASSQGASYGYT

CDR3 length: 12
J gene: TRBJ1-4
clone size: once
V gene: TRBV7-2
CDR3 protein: ASSSGTANEKLF

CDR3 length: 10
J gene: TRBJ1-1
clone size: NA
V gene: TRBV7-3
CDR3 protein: ASSIDRGEAF

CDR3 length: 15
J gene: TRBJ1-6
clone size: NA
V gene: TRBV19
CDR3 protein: ASSPQTGRLDNSPLH

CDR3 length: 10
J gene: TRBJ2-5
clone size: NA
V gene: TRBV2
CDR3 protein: ASLELRETQY

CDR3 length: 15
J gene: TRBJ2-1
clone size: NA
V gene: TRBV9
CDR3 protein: ASSVVGQGARGNEQF

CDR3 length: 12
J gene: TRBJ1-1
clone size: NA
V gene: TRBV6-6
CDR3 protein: ASSYGGVQTEAF

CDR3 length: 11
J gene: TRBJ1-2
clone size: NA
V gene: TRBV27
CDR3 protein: ASGGDGAGGYT

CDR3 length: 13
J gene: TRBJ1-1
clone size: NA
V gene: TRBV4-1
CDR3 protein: ASSQEIQALTEAF

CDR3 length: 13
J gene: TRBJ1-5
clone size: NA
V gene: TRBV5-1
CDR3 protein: ASSLTGTANQPQH

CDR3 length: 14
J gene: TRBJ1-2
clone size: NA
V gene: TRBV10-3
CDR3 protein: AISAGTGPLYGGYT

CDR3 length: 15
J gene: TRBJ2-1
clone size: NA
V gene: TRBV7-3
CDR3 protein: ASSPIAGPSSYNEQF

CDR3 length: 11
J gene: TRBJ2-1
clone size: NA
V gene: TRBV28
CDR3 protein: ASSLGPHNEQF